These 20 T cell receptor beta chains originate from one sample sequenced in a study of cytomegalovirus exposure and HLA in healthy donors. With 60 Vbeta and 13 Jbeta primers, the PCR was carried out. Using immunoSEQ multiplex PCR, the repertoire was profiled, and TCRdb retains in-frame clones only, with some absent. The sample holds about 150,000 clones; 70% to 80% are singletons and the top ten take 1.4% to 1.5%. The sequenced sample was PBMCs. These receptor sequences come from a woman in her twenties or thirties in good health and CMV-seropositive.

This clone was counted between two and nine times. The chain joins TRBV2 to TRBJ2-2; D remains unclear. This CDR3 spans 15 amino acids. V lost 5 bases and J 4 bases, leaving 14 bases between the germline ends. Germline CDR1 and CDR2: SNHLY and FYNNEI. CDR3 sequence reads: CASSPFGWSTGELFF. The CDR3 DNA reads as TGTGCCAGCAGTCCATTTGGGTGGAGCACCGGGGAGCTGTTTTTT.

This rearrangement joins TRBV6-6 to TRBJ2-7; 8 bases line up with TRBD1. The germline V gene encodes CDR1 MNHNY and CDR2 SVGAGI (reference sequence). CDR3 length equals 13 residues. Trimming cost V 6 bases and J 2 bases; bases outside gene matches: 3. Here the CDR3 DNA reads TGTGCCAGCAGACGGACAGGGCCCTACGAGCAGTACTTC. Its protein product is CASRRTGPYEQYF.

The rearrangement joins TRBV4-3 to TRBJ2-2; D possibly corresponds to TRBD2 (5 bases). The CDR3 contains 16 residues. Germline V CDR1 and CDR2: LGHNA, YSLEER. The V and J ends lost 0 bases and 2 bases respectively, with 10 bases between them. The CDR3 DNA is TGCGCCAGCAGCCAAGATAGCGTCTCTAACACCGGGGAGCTGTTTTTT. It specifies CASSQDSVSNTGELFF.

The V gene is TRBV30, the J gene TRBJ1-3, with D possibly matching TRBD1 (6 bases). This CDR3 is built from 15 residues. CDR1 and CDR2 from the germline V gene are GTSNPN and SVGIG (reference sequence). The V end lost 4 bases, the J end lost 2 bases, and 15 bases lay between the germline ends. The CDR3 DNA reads TGTGCCTGGACCGTGGTAGGGGGGGCTGGAAACACCATATATTTT. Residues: CAWTVVGGAGNTIYF.

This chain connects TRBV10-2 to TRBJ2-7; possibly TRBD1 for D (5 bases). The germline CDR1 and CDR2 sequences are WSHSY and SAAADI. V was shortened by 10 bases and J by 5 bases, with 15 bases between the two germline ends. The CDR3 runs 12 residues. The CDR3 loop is CATSTANDEQYF. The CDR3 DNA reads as TGCGCCACCTCGACAGCGAACGACGAGCAGTACTTC.

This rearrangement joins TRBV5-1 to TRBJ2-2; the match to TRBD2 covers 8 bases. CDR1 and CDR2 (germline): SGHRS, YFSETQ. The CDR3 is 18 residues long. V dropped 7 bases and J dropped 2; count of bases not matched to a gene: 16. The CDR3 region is CASGPGLVTLINTGELFF. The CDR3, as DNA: TGCGCCAGCGGCCCGGGACTAGTAACCCTAATTAACACCGGGGAGCTGTTTTTT.

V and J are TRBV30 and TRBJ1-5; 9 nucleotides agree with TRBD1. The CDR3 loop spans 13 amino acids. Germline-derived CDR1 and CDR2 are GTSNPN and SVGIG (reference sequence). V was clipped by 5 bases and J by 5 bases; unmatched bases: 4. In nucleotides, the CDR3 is TGTGCCTGGGGGACAGGGTCGGATCAGCCCCAGCATTTT. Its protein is CAWGTGSDQPQHF.

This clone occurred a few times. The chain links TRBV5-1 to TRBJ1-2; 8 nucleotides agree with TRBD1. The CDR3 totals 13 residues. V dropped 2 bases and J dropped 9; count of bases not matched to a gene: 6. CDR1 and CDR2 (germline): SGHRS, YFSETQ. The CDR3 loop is CASSFGQGGSYTF. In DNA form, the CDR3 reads TGCGCCAGCAGCTTCGGACAGGGCGGGAGCTACACCTTC.

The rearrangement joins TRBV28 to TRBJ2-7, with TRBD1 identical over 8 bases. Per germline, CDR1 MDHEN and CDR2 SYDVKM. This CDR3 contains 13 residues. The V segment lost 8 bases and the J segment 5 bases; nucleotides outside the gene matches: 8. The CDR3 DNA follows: TGTGCCAGCGGGGTACAGGGGGACCACGAGCAGTACTTC. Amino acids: CASGVQGDHEQYF.

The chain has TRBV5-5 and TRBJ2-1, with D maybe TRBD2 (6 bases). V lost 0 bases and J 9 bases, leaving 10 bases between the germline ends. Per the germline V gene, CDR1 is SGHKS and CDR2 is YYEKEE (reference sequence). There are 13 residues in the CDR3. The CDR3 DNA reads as TGTGCCAGCAGCTTGGATGGAGCGGGTGAGCAGTTCTTC. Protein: CASSLDGAGEQFF.

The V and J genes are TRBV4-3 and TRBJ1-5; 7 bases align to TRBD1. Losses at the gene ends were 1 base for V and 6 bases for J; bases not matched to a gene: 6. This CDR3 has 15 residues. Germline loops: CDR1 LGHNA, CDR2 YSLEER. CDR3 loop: CASSQGTGGSQPQHF. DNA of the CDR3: TGCGCCAGCAGCCAAGGGACAGGAGGTAGTCAGCCCCAGCATTTT.

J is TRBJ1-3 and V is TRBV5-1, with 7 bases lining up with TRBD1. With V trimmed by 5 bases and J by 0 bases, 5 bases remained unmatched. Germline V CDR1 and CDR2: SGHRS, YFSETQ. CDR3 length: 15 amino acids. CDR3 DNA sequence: TGCGCCAGCAGTAAGGGACAGAACTCTGGAAACACCATATATTTT. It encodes CASSKGQNSGNTIYF.

The CDR3 DNA reads TGTGCCAGCAGTAAAGACAGGAACTATGGCTACACCTTC. It yields the protein CASSKDRNYGYTF. V and J are TRBV11-2 and TRBJ1-2, with a possible D match to TRBD1 (6 bases). Looked up from germline, CDR1 is SGHAT and CDR2 is FQNNGV. V was trimmed by 6 bases and J by 2 bases, leaving 10 bases between them. This CDR3 is built from 13 residues.

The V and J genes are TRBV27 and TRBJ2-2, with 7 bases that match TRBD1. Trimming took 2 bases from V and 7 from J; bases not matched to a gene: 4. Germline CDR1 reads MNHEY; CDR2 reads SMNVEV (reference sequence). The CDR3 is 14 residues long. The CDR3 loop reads CASSLAGGSGELFF. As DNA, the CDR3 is TGTGCCAGCAGTTTAGCAGGGGGAAGCGGGGAGCTGTTTTTT.

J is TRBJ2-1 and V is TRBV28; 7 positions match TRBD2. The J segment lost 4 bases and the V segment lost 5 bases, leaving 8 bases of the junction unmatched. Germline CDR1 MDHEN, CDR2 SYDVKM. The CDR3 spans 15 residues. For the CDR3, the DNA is TGTGCCAGCAGTGGAATAGCGGGTGATTACAATGAGCAGTTCTTC. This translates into CASSGIAGDYNEQFF.

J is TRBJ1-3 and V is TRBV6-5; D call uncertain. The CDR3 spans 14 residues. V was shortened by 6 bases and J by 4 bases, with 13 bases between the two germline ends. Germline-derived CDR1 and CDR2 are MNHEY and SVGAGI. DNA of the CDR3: TGTGCCAGCAGGGCTCCGGAGGCCGGAAACACCATATATTTT. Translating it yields CASRAPEAGNTIYF.

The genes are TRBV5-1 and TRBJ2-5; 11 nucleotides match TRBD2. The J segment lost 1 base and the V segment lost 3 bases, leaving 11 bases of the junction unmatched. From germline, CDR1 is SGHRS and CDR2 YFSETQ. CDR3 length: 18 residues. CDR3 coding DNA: TGCGCCAGCAGCTCTGGCCAGACTAGCGGGGACTTCCAAGAGACCCAGTACTTC. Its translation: CASSSGQTSGDFQETQYF.

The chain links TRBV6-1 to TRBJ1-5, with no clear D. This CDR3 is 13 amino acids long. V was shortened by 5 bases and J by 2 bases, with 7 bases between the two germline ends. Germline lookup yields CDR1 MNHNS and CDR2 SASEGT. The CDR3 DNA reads TGTGCCAGCAGTCGGGAACGCAATCAGCCCCAGCATTTT. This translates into CASSRERNQPQHF.

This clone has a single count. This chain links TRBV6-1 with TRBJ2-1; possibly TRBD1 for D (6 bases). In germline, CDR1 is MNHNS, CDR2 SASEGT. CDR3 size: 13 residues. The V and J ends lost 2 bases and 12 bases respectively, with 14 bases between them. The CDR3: CASSELGPDRQFF. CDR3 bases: TGTGCCAGCAGTGAATTGGGGCCGGACAGGCAGTTCTTC.

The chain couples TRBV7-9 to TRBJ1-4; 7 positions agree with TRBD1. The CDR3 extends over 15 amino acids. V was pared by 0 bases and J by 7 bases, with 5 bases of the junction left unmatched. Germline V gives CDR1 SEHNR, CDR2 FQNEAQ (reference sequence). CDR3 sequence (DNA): TGTGCCAGCAGCTTAGCGAGGGGGCAGGTTGAAAAACTGTTTTTT. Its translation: CASSLARGQVEKLFF.